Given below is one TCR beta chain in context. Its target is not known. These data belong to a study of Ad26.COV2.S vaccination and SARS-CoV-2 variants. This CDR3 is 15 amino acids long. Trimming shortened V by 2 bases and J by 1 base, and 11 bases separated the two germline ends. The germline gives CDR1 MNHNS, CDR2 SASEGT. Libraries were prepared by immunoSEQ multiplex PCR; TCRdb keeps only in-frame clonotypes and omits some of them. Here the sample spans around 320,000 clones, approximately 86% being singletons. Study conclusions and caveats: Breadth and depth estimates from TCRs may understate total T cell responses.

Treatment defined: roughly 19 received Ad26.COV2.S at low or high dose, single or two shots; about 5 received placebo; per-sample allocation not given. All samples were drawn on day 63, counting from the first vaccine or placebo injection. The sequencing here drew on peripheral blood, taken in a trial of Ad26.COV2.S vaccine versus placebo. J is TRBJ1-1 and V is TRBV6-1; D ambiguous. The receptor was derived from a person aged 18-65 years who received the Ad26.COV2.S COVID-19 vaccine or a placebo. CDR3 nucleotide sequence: TGTGCCAGCAGTGAATTAAGGTTGAGGAACACTGAAGCTTTCTTT. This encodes CASSELRLRNTEAFF.